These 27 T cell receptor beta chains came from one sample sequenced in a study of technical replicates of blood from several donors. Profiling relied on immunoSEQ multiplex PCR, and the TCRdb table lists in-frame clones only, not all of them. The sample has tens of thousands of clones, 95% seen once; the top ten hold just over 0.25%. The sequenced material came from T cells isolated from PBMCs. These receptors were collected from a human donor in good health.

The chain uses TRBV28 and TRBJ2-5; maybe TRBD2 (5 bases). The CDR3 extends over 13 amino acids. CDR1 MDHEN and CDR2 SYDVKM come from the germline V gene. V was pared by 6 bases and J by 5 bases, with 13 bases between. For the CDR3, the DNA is TGTGCCAGCAGGTTAACTAGTACGGAGACCCAGTACTTC. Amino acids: CASRLTSTETQYF.

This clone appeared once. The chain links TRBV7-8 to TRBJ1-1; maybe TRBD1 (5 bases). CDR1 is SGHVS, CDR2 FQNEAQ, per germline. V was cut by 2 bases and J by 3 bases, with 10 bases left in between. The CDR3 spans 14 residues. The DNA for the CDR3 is TGTGCCAGCAGCTTAAATGACAGATACACTGAAGCTTTCTTT. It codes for CASSLNDRYTEAFF.

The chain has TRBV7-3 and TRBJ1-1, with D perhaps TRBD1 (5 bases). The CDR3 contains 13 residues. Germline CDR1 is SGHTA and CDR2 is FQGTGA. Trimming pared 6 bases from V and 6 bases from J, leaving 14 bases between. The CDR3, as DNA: TGTGCCAGCAGTCGCGGTCGGGACTCTGAAGCTTTCTTT. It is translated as CASSRGRDSEAFF.

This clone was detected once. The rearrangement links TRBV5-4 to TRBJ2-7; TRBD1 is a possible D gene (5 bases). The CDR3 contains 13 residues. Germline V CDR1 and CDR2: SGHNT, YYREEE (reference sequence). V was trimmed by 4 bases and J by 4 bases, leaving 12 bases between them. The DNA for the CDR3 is TGTGCCAGCAGCCTGCAGCAGGGTTACGAGCAGTACTTC. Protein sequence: CASSLQQGYEQYF.

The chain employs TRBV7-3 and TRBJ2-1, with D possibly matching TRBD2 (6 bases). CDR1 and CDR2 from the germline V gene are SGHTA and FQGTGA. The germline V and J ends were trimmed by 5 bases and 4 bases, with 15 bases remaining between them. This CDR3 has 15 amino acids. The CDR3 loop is CASSPTGLKYNEQFF. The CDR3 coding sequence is TGTGCCAGCAGCCCGACGGGACTCAAATACAATGAGCAGTTCTTC. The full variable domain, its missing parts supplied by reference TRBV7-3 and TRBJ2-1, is GAGVSQTPSNKVTEKGKYVELRCDPISGHTALYWYRQSLGQGPEFLIYFQGTGAADDSGLPNDRFFAVRPEGSVSTLKIQRTERGDSAVYLCASSPTGLKYNEQFFGPGTRLTVL.

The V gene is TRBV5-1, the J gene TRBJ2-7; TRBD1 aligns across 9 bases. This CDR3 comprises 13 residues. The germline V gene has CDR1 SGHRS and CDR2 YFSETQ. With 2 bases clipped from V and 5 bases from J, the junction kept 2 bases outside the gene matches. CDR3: CASSLQGAHEQYF. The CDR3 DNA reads TGCGCCAGCAGCTTACAGGGGGCCCACGAGCAGTACTTC.

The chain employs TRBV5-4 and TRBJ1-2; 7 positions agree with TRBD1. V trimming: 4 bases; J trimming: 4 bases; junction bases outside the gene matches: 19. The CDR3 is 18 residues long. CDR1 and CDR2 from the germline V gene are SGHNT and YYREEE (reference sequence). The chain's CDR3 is CASSNKGGGRQGGYGYTF. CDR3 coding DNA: TGTGCCAGCAGCAACAAAGGTGGAGGCCGACAGGGCGGCTATGGCTACACCTTC.

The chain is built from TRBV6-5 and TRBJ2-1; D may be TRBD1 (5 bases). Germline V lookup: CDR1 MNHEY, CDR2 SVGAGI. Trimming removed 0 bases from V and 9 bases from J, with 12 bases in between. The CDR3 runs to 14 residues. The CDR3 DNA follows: TGTGCCAGCAGTTACTCACGCAGGGATAGTGAGCAGTTCTTC. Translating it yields CASSYSRRDSEQFF.

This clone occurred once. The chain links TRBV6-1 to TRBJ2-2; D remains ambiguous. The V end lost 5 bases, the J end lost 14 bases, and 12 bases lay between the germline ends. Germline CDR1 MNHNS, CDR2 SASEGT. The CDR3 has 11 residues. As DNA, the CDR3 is TGTGCCAGCAGTAGTCCGCCGAGTCTGTTTTTT. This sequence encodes CASSSPPSLFF.

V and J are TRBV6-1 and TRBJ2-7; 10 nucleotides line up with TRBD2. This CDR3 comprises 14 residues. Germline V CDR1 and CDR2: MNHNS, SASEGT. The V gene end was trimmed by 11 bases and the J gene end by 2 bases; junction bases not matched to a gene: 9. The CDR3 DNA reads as TGTGCCGCAACAGCGGGGGGGGTTACCTACGAGCAGTACTTC. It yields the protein CAATAGGVTYEQYF.

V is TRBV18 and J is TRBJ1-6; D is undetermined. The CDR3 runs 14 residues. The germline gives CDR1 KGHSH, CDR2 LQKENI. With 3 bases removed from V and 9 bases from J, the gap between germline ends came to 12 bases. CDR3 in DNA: TGTGCCAGCTCACCGTCGGCGGAGGTTTCACCCCTCCACTTT. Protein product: CASSPSAEVSPLHF.

The CDR3 DNA is TGTGCCAGTAGTATATCAAGGGGCGAGCAGTACTTC. Its protein is CASSISRGEQYF. This sequence joins TRBV19 and TRBJ2-7, with a possible D match to TRBD1 (5 bases). V lost 2 bases and J lost 6, with 8 bases in between. Germline V gives CDR1 LNHDA, CDR2 SQIVND (reference sequence). This CDR3 region has 12 residues.

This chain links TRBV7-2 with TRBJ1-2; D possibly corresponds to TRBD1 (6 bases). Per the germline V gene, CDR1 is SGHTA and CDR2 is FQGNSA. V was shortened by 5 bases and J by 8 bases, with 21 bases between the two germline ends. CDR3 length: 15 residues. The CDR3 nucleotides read TGTGCCAGCAGCCCTTCCCCCGGGGGGCAGGGCGGCTACACCTTC. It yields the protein CASSPSPGGQGGYTF.

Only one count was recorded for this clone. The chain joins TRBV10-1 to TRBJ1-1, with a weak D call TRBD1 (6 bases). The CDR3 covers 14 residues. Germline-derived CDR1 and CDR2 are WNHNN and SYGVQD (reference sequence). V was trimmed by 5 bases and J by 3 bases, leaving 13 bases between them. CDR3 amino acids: CASSTGFEDTEAFF. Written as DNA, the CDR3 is TGCGCCAGCAGTACAGGGTTTGAGGACACTGAAGCTTTCTTT.

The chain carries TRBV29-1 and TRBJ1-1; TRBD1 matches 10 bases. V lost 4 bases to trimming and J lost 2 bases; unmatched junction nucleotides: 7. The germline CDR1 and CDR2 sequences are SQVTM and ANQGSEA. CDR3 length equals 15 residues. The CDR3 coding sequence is TGCAGCGTTGTTAGGGACAGGGGCCGAAACACTGAAGCTTTCTTT. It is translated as CSVVRDRGRNTEAFF.

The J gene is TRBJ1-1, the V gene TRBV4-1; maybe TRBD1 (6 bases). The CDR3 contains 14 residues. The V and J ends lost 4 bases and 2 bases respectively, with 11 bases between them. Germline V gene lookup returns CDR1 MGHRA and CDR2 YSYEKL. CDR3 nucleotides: TGCGCCAGCAGCCCGAGAGGGGGTAACACTGAAGCTTTCTTT. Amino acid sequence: CASSPRGGNTEAFF.

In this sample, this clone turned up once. CDR3 protein: CASSPWDRDAYEQYF. The DNA for the CDR3 is TGTGCCAGCAGTCCTTGGGACAGGGACGCCTACGAGCAGTACTTC. The chain carries TRBV27 and TRBJ2-7; 9 bases agree with TRBD1. This CDR3 is built from 15 residues. CDR1 is MNHEY and CDR2 is SMNVEV in the germline V gene (reference sequence). V dropped 5 bases and J dropped 2; count of bases not matched to a gene: 7.

The DNA of the CDR3 is TGTGCCGTCGGGGACTATAAGCTATACTATGGCTACACCTTC. This codes for CAVGDYKLYYGYTF. The chain uses TRBV6-5 and TRBJ1-2; D possibly corresponds to TRBD1 (5 bases). Looked up from germline, CDR1 is MNHEY and CDR2 is SVGAGI. CDR3 length: 14 residues. Trimming took 11 bases from V and 3 from J, leaving 19 bases between them.

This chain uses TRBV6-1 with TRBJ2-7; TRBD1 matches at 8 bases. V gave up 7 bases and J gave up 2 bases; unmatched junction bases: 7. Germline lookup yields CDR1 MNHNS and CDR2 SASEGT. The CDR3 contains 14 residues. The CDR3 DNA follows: TGTGCCAGCAACGGTTACAGGGGGGCCTACGAGCAGTACTTC. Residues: CASNGYRGAYEQYF.

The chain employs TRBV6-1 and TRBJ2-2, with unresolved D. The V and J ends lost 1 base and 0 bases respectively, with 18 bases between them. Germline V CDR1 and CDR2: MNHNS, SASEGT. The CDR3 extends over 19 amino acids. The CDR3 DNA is TGTGCCAGCAGTGAAGAACTACCGGATTTTTACGCGAACACCGGGGAGCTGTTTTTT. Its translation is CASSEELPDFYANTGELFF.

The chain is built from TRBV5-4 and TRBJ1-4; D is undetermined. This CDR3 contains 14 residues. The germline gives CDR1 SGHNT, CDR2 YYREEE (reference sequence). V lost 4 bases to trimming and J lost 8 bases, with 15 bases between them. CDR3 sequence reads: CASSMRAVEEKLFF. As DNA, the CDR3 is TGTGCCAGCAGCATGAGGGCGGTTGAGGAAAAACTGTTTTTT.

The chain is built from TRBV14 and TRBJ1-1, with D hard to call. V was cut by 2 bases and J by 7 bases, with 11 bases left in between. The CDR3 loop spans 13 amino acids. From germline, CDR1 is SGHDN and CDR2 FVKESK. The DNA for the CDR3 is TGTGCCAGCAGCCAACGAGGGTCCGTTGAAGCTTTCTTT. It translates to CASSQRGSVEAFF. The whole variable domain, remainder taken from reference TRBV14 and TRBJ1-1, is EAGVTQFPSHSVIEKGQTVTLRCDPISGHDNLYWYRRVMGKEIKFLLHFVKESKQDESGMPNNRFLAERTGGTYSTLKVQPAELEDSGVYFCASSQRGSVEAFFGQGTRLTVV.

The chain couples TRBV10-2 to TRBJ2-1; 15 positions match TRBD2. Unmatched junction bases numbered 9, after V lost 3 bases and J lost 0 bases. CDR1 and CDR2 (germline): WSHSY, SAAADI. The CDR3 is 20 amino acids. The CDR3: CASSDHGTSGGPSSYNEQFF. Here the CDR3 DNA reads TGCGCCAGCAGTGATCATGGGACTAGCGGGGGGCCGAGCTCCTACAATGAGCAGTTCTTC.

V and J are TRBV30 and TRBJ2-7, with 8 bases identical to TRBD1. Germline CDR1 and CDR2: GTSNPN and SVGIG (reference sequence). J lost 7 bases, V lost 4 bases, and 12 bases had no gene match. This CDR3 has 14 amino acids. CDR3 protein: CAWNQGAVYGEQYF. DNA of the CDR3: TGTGCCTGGAACCAGGGGGCGGTATATGGTGAGCAGTACTTC.

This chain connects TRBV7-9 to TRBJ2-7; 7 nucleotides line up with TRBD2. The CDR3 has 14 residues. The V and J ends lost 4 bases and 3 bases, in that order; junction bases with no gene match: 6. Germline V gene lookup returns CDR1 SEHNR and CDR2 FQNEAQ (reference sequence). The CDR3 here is CASSSSGGHYEQYF. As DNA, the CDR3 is TGTGCCAGCAGCTCCTCGGGGGGTCACTACGAGCAGTACTTC.

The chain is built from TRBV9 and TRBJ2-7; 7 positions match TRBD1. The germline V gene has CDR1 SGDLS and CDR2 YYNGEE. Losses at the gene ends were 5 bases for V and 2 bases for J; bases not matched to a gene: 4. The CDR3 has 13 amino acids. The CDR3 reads CASRGDSAYEQYF. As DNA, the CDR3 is TGTGCCAGCAGAGGGGACAGTGCCTACGAGCAGTACTTC.

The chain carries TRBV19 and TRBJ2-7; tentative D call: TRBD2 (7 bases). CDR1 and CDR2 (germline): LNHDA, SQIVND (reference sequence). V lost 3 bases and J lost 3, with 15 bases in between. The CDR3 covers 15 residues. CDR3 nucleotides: TGTGCCAGTAGTATGGGGGCGGGAGCAGGCTACGAGCAGTACTTC. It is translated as CASSMGAGAGYEQYF. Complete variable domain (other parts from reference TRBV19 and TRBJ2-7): DGGITQSPKYLFRKEGQNVTLSCEQNLNHDAMYWYRQDPGQGLRLIYYSQIVNDFQKGDIAEGYSVSREKKESFPLTVTSAQKNPTAFYLCASSMGAGAGYEQYFGPGTRLTVT.